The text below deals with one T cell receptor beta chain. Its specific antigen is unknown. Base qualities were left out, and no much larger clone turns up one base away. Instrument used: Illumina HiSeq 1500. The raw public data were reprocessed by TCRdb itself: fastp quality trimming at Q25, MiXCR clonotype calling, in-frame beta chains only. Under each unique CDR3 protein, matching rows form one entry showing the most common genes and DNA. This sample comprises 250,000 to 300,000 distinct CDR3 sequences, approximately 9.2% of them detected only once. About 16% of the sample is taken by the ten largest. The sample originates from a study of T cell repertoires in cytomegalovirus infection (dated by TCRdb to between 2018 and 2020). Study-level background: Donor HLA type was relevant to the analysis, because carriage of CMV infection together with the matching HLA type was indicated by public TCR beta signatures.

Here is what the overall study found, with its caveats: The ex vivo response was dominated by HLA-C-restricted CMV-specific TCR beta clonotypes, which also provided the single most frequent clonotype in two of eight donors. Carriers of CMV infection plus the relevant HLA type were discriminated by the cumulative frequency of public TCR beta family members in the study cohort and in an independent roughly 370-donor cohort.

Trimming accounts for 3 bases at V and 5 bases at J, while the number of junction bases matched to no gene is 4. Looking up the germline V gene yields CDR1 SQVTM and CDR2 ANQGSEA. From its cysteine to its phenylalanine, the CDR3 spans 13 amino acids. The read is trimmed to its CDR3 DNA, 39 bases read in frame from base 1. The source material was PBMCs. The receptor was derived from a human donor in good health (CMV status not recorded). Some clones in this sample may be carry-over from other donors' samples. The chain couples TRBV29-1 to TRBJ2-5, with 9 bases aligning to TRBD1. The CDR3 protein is CSVEGTGPETQYF. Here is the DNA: TGCAGCGTTGAGGGGACAGGGCCTGAGACCCAGTACTTC.